A single sample gave rise to the 9 T cell receptor beta chains below, sequenced in a study of T-cell memory formation after mild COVID-19. TCRdb reprocessed the 5' RACE reads with MiXCR, giving one entry per CDR3 protein. Here the sample spans under 200,000 distinct CDR3 sequences, roughly a third being singletons. The sequenced sample consisted of PBMCs or a T cell subset sorted from them (not recorded which). The receptors were sampled from an adult woman who had mild COVID-19 (a few samples of this study predate the infection). Cell type and time point are not known.

CDR3 in DNA: TGTGCCAGCAGAACGGGACTAGGTCCAGATACGCAGTATTTT. This sequence encodes CASRTGLGPDTQYF. The V gene is TRBV27, the J gene TRBJ2-3, with 8 bases fitting TRBD2. The CDR3 sequence is 14 residues long. V dropped 6 bases and J dropped 4; count of bases not matched to a gene: 6. The germline CDR1 and CDR2 sequences are MNHEY and SMNVEV (reference sequence).

Only a few counts were recorded for this clonotype. The V call is TRBV7-9, the J call TRBJ1-3, with D unresolved. V was trimmed by 2 bases and J by 0 bases, leaving 8 bases between them. In germline, CDR1 is SEHNR, CDR2 FQNEAQ (reference sequence). The CDR3 length is 15 residues. CDR3 nucleotide sequence: TGTGCCAGCAGCTTACGACCCGACTCTGGAAACACCATATATTTT. It encodes CASSLRPDSGNTIYF.

The chain joins TRBV28 to TRBJ1-2; 11 positions agree with TRBD1. The CDR3 length is 18 residues. The germline V gene encodes CDR1 MDHEN and CDR2 SYDVKM. V lost 6 bases to trimming and J lost 4 bases; unmatched junction nucleotides: 16. CDR3 sequence: CASSLPSDRGRRVYGYTF. The CDR3 DNA reads TGTGCCAGCAGCTTACCTTCGGACAGGGGGCGTAGGGTCTATGGCTACACCTTC.

The gene calls are TRBV11-3 and TRBJ2-1, with D uncertain. CDR3 length: 14 amino acids. Germline-derived CDR1 and CDR2 are SGHNT and YENEEA. Between the trimmed V and J ends, which lost 2 bases and 1 base, there was a span of 6 bases. CDR3 DNA: TGTGCCAGCAGCTTAATCCAGTCCTACAATGAGCAGTTCTTC. This codes for CASSLIQSYNEQFF.

The gene calls are TRBV5-1 and TRBJ2-5, with 7 positions matching TRBD2. CDR1 SGHRS and CDR2 YFSETQ come from the germline V gene. This CDR3 has 15 amino acids. J gave up 0 bases and V 5 bases, and 7 bases lay outside the gene matches. CDR3 coding DNA: TGCGCCAGCAGGCGACTAGCAGAGTACCAAGAGACCCAGTACTTC. This codes for CASRRLAEYQETQYF.

The rearrangement links TRBV5-1 to TRBJ2-2, with a tentative D call TRBD2 (6 bases). Trimming left V 0 bases short and J 6 bases short, with 12 bases between. CDR3 length equals 15 residues. Germline V gene sequence: CDR1 SGHRS, CDR2 YFSETQ. The CDR3 reads CASSLASAGAGELFF. Written as DNA, the CDR3 is TGCGCCAGCAGCTTGGCTAGCGCGGGCGCCGGGGAGCTGTTTTTT.

DNA of the CDR3: TGTGCCAGCAGCCTCGATTGGAGGGCCGGGGAGCAGTACTTC. As protein: CASSLDWRAGEQYF. The V and J genes are TRBV14 and TRBJ2-7; D possibly corresponds to TRBD2 (6 bases). V was shortened by 4 bases and J by 7 bases, with 17 bases between the two germline ends. The length of the CDR3 is 14 residues. Looked up from germline, CDR1 is SGHDN and CDR2 is FVKESK.

This clonotype was found many times. The chain is built from TRBV7-6 and TRBJ2-5, with D perhaps TRBD1 (7 bases). The V and J ends lost 1 base and 2 bases respectively, with 14 bases between them. This CDR3 is 16 amino acids long. The germline V gene has CDR1 SGHVS and CDR2 FNYEAQ. CDR3 amino acids: CASSLDGGTVQETQYF. CDR3 bases: TGTGCCAGCAGCTTAGACGGAGGGACAGTACAAGAGACCCAGTACTTC.

The V and J genes are TRBV6-2 or TRBV6-3 and TRBJ2-3, with D tentatively TRBD2 (6 bases). The ends were cut back, 5 bases at V and 3 bases at J, with 15 bases in the middle. There are 15 residues in the CDR3. Germline V gene lookup returns CDR1 MNHEY and CDR2 SVGEGT. CDR3 in amino acids: CASSPLGLSTDTQYF. The DNA of the CDR3 is TGTGCCAGCAGTCCTCTGGGACTTTCGACAGATACGCAGTATTTT.